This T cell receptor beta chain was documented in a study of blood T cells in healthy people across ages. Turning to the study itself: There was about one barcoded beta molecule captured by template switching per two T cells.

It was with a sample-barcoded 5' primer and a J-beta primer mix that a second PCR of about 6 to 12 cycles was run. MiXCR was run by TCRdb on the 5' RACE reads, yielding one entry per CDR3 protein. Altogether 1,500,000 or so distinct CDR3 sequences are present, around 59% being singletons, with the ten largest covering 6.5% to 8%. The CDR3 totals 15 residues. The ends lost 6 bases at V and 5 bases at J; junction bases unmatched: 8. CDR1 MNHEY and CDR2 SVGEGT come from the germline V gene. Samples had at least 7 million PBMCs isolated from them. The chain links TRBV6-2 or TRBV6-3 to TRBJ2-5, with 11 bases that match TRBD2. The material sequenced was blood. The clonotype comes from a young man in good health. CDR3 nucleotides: TGTGCCAGCAGCCCCGGGACTAGCGGATGGGAGACCCAGTACTTC. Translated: CASSPGTSGWETQYF.